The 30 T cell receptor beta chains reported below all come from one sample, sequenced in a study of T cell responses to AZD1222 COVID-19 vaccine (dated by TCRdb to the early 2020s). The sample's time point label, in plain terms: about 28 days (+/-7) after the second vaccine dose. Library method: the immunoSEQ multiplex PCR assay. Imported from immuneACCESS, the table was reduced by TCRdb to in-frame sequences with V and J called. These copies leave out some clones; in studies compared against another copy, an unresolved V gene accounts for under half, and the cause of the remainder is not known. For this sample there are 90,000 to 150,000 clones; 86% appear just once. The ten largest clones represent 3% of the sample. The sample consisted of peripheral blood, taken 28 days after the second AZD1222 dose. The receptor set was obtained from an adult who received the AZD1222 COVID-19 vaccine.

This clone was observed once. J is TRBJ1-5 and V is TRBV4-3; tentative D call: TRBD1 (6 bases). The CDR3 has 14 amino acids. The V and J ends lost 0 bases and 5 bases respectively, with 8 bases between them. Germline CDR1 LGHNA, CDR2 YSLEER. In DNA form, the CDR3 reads TGCGCCAGCAGCCAAGAGACAGGCTATCAGCCCCAGCATTTT. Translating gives CASSQETGYQPQHF.

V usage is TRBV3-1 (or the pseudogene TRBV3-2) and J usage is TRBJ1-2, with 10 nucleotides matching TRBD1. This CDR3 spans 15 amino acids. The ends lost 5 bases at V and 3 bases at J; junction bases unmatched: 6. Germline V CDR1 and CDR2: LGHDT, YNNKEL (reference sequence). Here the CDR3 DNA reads TGTGCCAGCAGCGACCGGGACAGGGGACACTATGGCTACACCTTC. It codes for CASSDRDRGHYGYTF.

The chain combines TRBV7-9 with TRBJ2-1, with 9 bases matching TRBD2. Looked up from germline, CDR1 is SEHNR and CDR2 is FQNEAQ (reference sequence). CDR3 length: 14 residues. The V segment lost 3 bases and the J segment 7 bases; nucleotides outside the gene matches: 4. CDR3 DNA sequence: TGTGCCAGCAGCTTGCTAGCGGGGTTTAATGAGCAGTTCTTC. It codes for CASSLLAGFNEQFF.

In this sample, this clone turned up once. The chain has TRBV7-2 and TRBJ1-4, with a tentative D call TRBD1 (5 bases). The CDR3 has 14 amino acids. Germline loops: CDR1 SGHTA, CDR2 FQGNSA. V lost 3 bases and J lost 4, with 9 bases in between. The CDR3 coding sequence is TGTGCCAGCAGCTTTGGGGGGGGTAATGAAAAACTGTTTTTT. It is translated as CASSFGGGNEKLFF.

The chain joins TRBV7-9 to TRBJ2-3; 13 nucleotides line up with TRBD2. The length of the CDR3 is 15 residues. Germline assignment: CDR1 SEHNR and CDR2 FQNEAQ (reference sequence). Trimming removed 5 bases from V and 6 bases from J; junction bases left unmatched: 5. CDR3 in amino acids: CASSTWGLAGDTQYF. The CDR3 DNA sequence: TGTGCCAGCAGCACCTGGGGACTAGCGGGGGATACGCAGTATTTT. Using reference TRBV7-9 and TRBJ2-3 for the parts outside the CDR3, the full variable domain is DTGVSQNPRHKITKRGQNVTFRCDPISEHNRLYWYRQTLGQGPEFLTYFQNEAQLEKSRLLSDRFSAERPKGSFSTLEIQRTEQGDSAMYLCASSTWGLAGDTQYFGPGTRLTVL.

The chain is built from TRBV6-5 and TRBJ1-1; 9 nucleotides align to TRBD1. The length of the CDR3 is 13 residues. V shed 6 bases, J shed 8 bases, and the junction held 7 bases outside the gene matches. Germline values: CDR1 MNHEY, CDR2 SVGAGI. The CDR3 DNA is TGTGCCAGCAGAGCACAGGGGGCGAAGGAAGCTTTCTTT. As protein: CASRAQGAKEAFF.

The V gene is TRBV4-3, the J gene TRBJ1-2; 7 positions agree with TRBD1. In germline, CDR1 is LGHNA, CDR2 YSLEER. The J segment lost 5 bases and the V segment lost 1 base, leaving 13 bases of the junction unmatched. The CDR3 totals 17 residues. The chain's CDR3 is CASSQAGPLGQTYGYTF. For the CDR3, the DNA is TGCGCCAGCAGCCAAGCCGGACCTTTGGGACAGACATATGGCTACACCTTC.

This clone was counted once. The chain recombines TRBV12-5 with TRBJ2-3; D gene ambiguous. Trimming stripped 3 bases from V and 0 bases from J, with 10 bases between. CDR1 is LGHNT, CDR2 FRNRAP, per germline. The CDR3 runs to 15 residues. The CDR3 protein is CASGLGSTSTDTQYF. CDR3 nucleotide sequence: TGTGCTAGTGGTTTAGGTAGCACTAGCACAGATACGCAGTATTTT. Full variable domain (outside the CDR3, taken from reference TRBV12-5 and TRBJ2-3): DARVTQTPRHKVTEMGQEVTMRCQPILGHNTVFWYRQTMMQGLELLAYFRNRAPLDDSGMPKDRFSAEMPDATLATLKIQPSEPRDSAVYFCASGLGSTSTDTQYFGPGTRLTVL.

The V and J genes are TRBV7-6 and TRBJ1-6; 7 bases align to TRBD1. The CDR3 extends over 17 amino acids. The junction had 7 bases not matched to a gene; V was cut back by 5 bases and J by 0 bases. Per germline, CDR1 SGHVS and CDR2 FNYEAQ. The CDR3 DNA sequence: TGTGCCAGCAGCACGCTTGGGACAGACTCCTATAATTCACCCCTCCACTTT. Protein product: CASSTLGTDSYNSPLHF.

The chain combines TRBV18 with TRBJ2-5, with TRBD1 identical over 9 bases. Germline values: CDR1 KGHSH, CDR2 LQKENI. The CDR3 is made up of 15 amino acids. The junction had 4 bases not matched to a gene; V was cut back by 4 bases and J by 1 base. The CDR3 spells CASSRDRVTQETQYF. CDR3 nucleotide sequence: TGTGCCAGCTCACGGGACAGGGTTACCCAAGAGACCCAGTACTTC. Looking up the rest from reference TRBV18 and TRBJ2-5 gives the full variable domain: NAGVMQNPRHLVRRRGQEARLRCSPMKGHSHVYWYRQLPEEGLKFMVYLQKENIIDESGMPKERFSAEFPKEGPSILRIQQVVRGDSAAYFCASSRDRVTQETQYFGPGTRLLVL.

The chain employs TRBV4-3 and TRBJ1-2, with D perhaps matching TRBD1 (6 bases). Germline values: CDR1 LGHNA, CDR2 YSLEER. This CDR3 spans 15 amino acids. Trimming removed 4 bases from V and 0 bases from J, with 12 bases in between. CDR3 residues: CASSRLQGANYGYTF. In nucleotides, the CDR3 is TGCGCCAGCAGCCGCCTACAGGGAGCTAACTATGGCTACACCTTC.

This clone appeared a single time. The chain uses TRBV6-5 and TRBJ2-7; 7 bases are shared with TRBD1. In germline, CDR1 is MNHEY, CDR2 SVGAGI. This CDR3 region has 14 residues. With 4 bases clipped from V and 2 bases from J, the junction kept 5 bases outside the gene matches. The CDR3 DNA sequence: TGTGCCAGCAGTTCCACGGACAGGACCTACGAGCAGTACTTC. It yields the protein CASSSTDRTYEQYF.

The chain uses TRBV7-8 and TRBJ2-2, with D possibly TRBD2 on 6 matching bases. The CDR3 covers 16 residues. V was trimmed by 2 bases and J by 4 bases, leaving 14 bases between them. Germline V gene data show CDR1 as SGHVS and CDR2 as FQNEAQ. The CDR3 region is CASSLTGGISTGELFF. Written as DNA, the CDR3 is TGTGCCAGCAGCTTAACTGGGGGGATATCCACCGGGGAGCTGTTTTTT.

CDR3 DNA sequence: TGTGCCAGCAGTTTGACAGGAGTTGGCTACACCTTC. Protein: CASSLTGVGYTF. The chain combines TRBV27 with TRBJ1-2; possible D gene TRBD1, 6 bases. The CDR3 is 12 residues long. Trimming took off 3 bases at V and 7 bases at J, with 9 bases between the two ends. The V gene's germline CDR1 is MNHEY and CDR2 SMNVEV (reference sequence).

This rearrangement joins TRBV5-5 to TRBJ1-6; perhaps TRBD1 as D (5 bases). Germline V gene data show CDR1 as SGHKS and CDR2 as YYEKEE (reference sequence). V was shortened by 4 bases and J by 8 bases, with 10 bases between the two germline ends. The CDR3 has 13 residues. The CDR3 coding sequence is TGTGCCAGCAGCCTTACAGGATATTCACCCCTCCACTTT. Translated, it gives CASSLTGYSPLHF.

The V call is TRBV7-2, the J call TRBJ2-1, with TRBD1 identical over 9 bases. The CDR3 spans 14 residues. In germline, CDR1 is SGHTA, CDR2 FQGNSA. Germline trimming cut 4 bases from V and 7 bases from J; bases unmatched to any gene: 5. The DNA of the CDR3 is TGTGCCAGCAGCTCGGGACAGGGACGGAATGAGCAGTTCTTC. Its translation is CASSSGQGRNEQFF.

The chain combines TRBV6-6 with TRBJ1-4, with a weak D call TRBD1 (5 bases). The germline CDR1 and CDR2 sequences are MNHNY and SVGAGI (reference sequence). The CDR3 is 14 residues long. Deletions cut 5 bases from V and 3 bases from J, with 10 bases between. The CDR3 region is CASSGDGANEKLFF. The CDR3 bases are TGTGCCAGCAGTGGGGACGGAGCTAATGAAAAACTGTTTTTT.

As DNA, the CDR3 is TGCGCCAGCAATCCAGGCGGACTGTTTAGGAACACCATATATTTT. It yields the protein CASNPGGLFRNTIYF. The chain recombines TRBV10-2 with TRBJ1-3; D ambiguous. CDR1 WSHSY and CDR2 SAAADI come from the germline V gene. V was clipped by 7 bases and J by 7 bases, with 20 bases between them. The CDR3 totals 15 residues.

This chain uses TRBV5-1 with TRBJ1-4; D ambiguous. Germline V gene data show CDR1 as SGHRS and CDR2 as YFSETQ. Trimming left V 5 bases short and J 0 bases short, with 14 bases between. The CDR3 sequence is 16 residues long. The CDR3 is CASRLSAGSTNEKLFF. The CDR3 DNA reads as TGCGCCAGCAGGCTCTCGGCAGGCTCAACTAATGAAAAACTGTTTTTT.

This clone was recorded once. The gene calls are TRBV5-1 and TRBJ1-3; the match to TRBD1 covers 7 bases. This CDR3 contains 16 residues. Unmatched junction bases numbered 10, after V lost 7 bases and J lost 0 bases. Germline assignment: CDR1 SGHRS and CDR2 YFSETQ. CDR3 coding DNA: TGCGCCAGCTCAGCCGGGACAGTCATCTCTGGAAACACCATATATTTT. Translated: CASSAGTVISGNTIYF.

CDR3 sequence reads: CSGSSLGSYEQYF. The CDR3 DNA sequence: TGCAGCGGTAGCTCTCTAGGCTCCTACGAGCAGTACTTC. J is TRBJ2-7 and V is TRBV29-1; D uncertain. This CDR3 has 13 amino acids. The V end lost 7 bases, the J end lost 0 bases, and 13 bases lay between the germline ends. Per germline, CDR1 SQVTM and CDR2 ANQGSEA.

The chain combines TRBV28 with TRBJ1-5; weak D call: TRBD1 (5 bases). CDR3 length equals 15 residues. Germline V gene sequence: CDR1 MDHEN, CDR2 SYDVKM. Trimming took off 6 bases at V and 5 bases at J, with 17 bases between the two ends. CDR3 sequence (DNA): TGTGCCAGCAGATCCCGTCCCCCGGGACATCAGCCCCAGCATTTT. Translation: CASRSRPPGHQPQHF. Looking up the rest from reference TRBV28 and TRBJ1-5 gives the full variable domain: DVKVTQSSRYLVKRTGEKVFLECVQDMDHENMFWYRQDPGLGLRLIYFSYDVKMKEKGDIPEGYSVSREKKERFSLILESASTNQTSMYLCASRSRPPGHQPQHFGDGTRLSIL.

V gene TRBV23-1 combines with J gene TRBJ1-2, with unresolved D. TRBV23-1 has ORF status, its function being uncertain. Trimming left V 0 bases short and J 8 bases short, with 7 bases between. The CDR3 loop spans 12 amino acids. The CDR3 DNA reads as TGCGCCAGCAGTCAATCCTCGACAGGCTACACCTTC. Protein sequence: CASSQSSTGYTF.

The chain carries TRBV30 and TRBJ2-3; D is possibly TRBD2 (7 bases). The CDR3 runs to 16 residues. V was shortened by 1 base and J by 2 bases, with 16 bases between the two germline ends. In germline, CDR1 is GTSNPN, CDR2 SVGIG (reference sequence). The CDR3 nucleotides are TGTGCCTGGAGTGCCTGGGGGCGGGGGCACACAGATACGCAGTATTTT. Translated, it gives CAWSAWGRGHTDTQYF. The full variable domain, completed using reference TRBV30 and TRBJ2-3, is SQTIHQWPATLVQPVGSPLSLECTVEGTSNPNLYWYRQAAGRGLQLLFYSVGIGQISSEVPQNLSASRPQDRQFILSSKKLLLSDSGFYLCAWSAWGRGHTDTQYFGPGTRLTVL.

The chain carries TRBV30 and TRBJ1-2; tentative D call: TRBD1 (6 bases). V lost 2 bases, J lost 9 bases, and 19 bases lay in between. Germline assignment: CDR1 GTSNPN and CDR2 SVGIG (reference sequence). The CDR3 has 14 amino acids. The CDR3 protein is CAWSIGQSNSRYTF. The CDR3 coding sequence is TGTGCCTGGAGTATCGGACAGTCCAACTCTCGCTACACCTTC.

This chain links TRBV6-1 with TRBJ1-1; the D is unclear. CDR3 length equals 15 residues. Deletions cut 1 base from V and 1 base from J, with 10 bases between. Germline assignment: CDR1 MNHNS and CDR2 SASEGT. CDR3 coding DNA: TGTGCCAGCAGTGAAGTGTGGGATAGGAACACTGAAGCTTTCTTT. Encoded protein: CASSEVWDRNTEAFF.

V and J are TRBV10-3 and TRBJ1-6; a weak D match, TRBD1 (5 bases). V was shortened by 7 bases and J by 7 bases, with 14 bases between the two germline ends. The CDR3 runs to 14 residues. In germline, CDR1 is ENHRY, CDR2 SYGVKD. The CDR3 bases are TGTGCCATCACCCCGGGACCCTCGAATTCACCCCTCCACTTT. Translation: CAITPGPSNSPLHF.

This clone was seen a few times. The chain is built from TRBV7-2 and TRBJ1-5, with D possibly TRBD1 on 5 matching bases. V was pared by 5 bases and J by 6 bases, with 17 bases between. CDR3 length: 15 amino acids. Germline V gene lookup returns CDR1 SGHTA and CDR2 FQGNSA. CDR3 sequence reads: CASSLGAQPGQPQHF. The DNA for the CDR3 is TGTGCCAGCAGCCTCGGGGCCCAACCTGGTCAGCCCCAGCATTTT.

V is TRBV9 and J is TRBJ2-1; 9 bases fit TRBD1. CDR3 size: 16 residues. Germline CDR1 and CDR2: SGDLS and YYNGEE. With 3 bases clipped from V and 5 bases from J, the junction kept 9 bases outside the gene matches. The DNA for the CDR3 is TGTGCCAGCAGCGAGACCGGGACAGGGTCTAACAATGAGCAGTTCTTC. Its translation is CASSETGTGSNNEQFF.

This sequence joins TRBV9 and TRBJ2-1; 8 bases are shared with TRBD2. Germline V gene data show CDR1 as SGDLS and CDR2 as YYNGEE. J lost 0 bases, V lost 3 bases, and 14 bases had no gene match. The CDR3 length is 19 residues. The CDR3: CASSEDSGLAGLSYNEQFF. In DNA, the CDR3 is TGTGCCAGCAGCGAGGACTCGGGGCTAGCGGGCCTCTCCTACAATGAGCAGTTCTTC.